This entry lists 22 T cell receptor beta chains sequenced from one sample in a study of T cell responses to AZD1222 COVID-19 vaccine. Some clones are missing from TCRdb's copy, which holds only in-frame ones; the method was immunoSEQ multiplex PCR. Among some 150,000 clones, about 89% were seen once, and the ten largest hold roughly 9.1%. The material was peripheral blood, obtained 28 days after the second AZD1222 dose. These TCRs come from an adult who received the AZD1222 COVID-19 vaccine.

This chain uses TRBV10-3 with TRBJ2-1; D ambiguous. V was trimmed by 5 bases and J by 5 bases, leaving 16 bases between them. This CDR3 is 15 amino acids long. Germline V gene lookup returns CDR1 ENHRY and CDR2 SYGVKD. The CDR3 spells CAISLSSPSNNEQFF. CDR3 coding DNA: TGTGCCATCAGTCTCTCGTCGCCGAGTAACAATGAGCAGTTCTTC.

This sequence joins TRBV30 and TRBJ1-6, with a possible D match to TRBD1 (5 bases). The CDR3 is made up of 13 amino acids. V was pared by 3 bases and J by 3 bases, with 6 bases between. Germline V lookup: CDR1 GTSNPN, CDR2 SVGIG (reference sequence). The CDR3 sequence is CAWRGLYNSPLHF. CDR3 bases: TGTGCCTGGAGGGGACTCTATAATTCACCCCTCCACTTT. Complete variable domain (other parts from reference TRBV30 and TRBJ1-6): SQTIHQWPATLVQPVGSPLSLECTVEGTSNPNLYWYRQAAGRGLQLLFYSVGIGQISSEVPQNLSASRPQDRQFILSSKKLLLSDSGFYLCAWRGLYNSPLHFGNGTRLTVT.

This clone came up a few times. The V and J genes are TRBV28 and TRBJ2-7; D not resolved. Trimming removed 1 base from V and 5 bases from J, with 9 bases in between. This CDR3 contains 13 residues. Germline CDR1 reads MDHEN; CDR2 reads SYDVKM. The CDR3 sequence: CASSLLGWHEQYF. Here the CDR3 DNA reads TGTGCCAGCAGTTTATTGGGGTGGCACGAGCAGTACTTC.

This chain joins TRBV7-3 and TRBJ2-1; maybe TRBD1 (6 bases). Germline-derived CDR1 and CDR2 are SGHTA and FQGTGA. The CDR3 totals 16 residues. V was clipped by 5 bases and J by 9 bases, with 23 bases between them. CDR3 DNA sequence: TGTGCCAGCAGCGACACCGTTGGGGGCCAGTCGGGTGAGCAGTTCTTC. Its protein product is CASSDTVGGQSGEQFF.

This chain joins TRBV9 and TRBJ1-1, with 7 nucleotides matching TRBD1. The CDR3 is 12 amino acids. Trimming removed 4 bases from V and 8 bases from J; junction bases left unmatched: 5. Germline-derived CDR1 and CDR2 are SGDLS and YYNGEE. Written as DNA, the CDR3 is TGTGCCAGCAGCTTTCGACAGGGAGAAGCTTTCTTT. Translated: CASSFRQGEAFF.

The V and J genes are TRBV6-1 and TRBJ2-1; the D is unclear. This CDR3 is 13 amino acids long. Trimming removed 5 bases from V and 3 bases from J, with 8 bases in between. Germline values: CDR1 MNHNS, CDR2 SASEGT. CDR3 coding DNA: TGTGCCAGCAGTTTTGACCTCTACAATGAGCAGTTCTTC. Its translation is CASSFDLYNEQFF.

The J gene is TRBJ2-7, the V gene TRBV7-9; 10 bases fit TRBD1. The V segment lost 7 bases and the J segment 3 bases; nucleotides outside the gene matches: 6. The CDR3 loop spans 14 amino acids. Germline V gene data show CDR1 as SEHNR and CDR2 as FQNEAQ (reference sequence). CDR3 sequence: CASTPGTGDYEQYF. Written as DNA, the CDR3 is TGTGCCAGCACCCCCGGGACAGGGGACTACGAGCAGTACTTC.

The V and J genes are TRBV5-6 and TRBJ2-3; D gene unclear. The V gene's germline CDR1 is SGHDT and CDR2 YYEEEE. Trimming removed 5 bases from V and 1 base from J, with 14 bases in between. CDR3 length: 15 amino acids. CDR3 residues: CASSKGLGRTDTQYF. The CDR3, as DNA: TGTGCCAGCAGTAAAGGGTTGGGTCGCACAGATACGCAGTATTTT. Filled out from reference TRBV5-6 and TRBJ2-3, the complete variable domain reads DAGVTQSPTHLIKTRGQQVTLRCSPKSGHDTVSWYQQALGQGPQFIFQYYEEEERQRGNFPDRFSGHQFPNYSSELNVNALLLGDSALYLCASSKGLGRTDTQYFGPGTRLTVL.

The CDR3 sequence is CASTPPFSGRYEQFF. The CDR3 DNA reads as TGTGCCAGCACCCCCCCCTTTAGCGGGAGATATGAGCAGTTCTTC. The gene calls are TRBV6-5 and TRBJ2-1, with 9 bases lining up with TRBD2. The length of the CDR3 is 15 residues. J gave up 8 bases and V 7 bases, and 12 bases lay outside the gene matches. Germline V gene lookup returns CDR1 MNHEY and CDR2 SVGAGI.

The chain employs TRBV21-1 and TRBJ1-2. TRBV21-1 is recorded as a pseudogene. The CDR3 is 11 amino acids. The DNA for the CDR3 is TGTGCCAGCAGCCCTAGCTATGGCTACACCTTC. Translation: CASSPSYGYTF.

The rearrangement links TRBV9 to TRBJ2-2, with D perhaps matching TRBD2 (6 bases). V was pared by 2 bases and J by 8 bases, with 19 bases between. The CDR3 length is 16 residues. CDR1 is SGDLS and CDR2 is YYNGEE in the germline V gene. In nucleotides, the CDR3 is TGTGCCAGCAGCGTGAGCTTAGCGGCGAGTGATGGGGAGCTGTTTTTT. Its translation: CASSVSLAASDGELFF. Variable domain in full (rest from reference TRBV9 and TRBJ2-2): DSGVTQTPKHLITATGQRVTLRCSPRSGDLSVYWYQQSLDQGLQFLIQYYNGEERAKGNILERFSAQQFPDLHSELNLSSLELGDSALYFCASSVSLAASDGELFFGEGSRLTVL.

This clone was detected only once. V usage is TRBV2 and J usage is TRBJ2-1; D call uncertain. Looked up from germline, CDR1 is SNHLY and CDR2 is FYNNEI. The CDR3 spans 16 residues. V dropped 4 bases and J dropped 2 bases, with 15 bases sitting between them. CDR3 nucleotide sequence: TGTGCCAGCAGTGGGGCAAGTGCAGGTCCCTACAATGAGCAGTTCTTC. The encoded protein is CASSGASAGPYNEQFF.

J is TRBJ2-2 and V is TRBV4-1; D is undetermined. Germline CDR1 MGHRA, CDR2 YSYEKL. V lost 6 bases and J 2 bases, leaving 13 bases between the germline ends. The length of the CDR3 is 15 residues. CDR3 protein: CASRQIVPNTGELFF. CDR3 DNA: TGCGCCAGCAGGCAGATTGTACCAAACACCGGGGAGCTGTTTTTT.

The J gene is TRBJ2-1, the V gene TRBV12-3 or TRBV12-4; D gene ambiguous. Trimming took 3 bases from V and 2 from J, leaving 5 bases between them. The CDR3 is 13 residues long. The CDR3 nucleotides are TGTGCCAGCAGTTTGGGGACCTACAATGAGCAGTTCTTC. It is translated as CASSLGTYNEQFF.

The CDR3 DNA is TGTGCCAGCCAAGCGGGGGCTAGTTCCTACAATGAGCAGTTCTTC. This sequence encodes CASQAGASSYNEQFF. The V gene is TRBV10-3, the J gene TRBJ2-1, with TRBD2 identical over 8 bases. Germline V gene sequence: CDR1 ENHRY, CDR2 SYGVKD. The V segment lost 10 bases and the J segment 1 base; nucleotides outside the gene matches: 9. The CDR3 is 15 residues long.

The chain employs TRBV28 and TRBJ2-1; 8 bases map to TRBD2. Per germline, CDR1 MDHEN and CDR2 SYDVKM. V lost 6 bases and J lost 9; bases outside the gene matches: 7. The CDR3 has 13 amino acids. DNA of the CDR3: TGTGCCAGCAGACCCCGGGGGGGTGGTGAGCAGTTCTTC. Translation gives CASRPRGGGEQFF.

The J gene is TRBJ2-1, the V gene TRBV11-2; the match to TRBD2 covers 12 bases. V trimming: 7 bases; J trimming: 4 bases; junction bases outside the gene matches: 8. The germline V gene has CDR1 SGHAT and CDR2 FQNNGV. CDR3 length: 16 residues. Here the CDR3 reads CASTQRGTSGYNEQFF. The CDR3 region has the DNA TGTGCCAGCACCCAAAGGGGGACTAGCGGGTACAATGAGCAGTTCTTC.

The rearrangement joins TRBV11-2 to TRBJ2-3; 12 bases are a match to TRBD1. The CDR3 has 18 residues. Germline CDR1 and CDR2: SGHAT and FQNNGV. Trimming cost V 1 base and J 7 bases; bases outside gene matches: 12. The CDR3 coding sequence is TGTGCCAGCAGCTTAGCGCGTCCCGGGACAGGGGGCTTGAATACGCAGTATTTT. As protein: CASSLARPGTGGLNTQYF.

J is TRBJ1-5 and V is TRBV28, with no clear D. The CDR3 runs 14 residues. Germline loops: CDR1 MDHEN, CDR2 SYDVKM. V lost 5 bases to trimming and J lost 5 bases, with 13 bases between them. This CDR3 is CASSPYVGDQPQHF. The CDR3 DNA sequence: TGTGCCAGCAGTCCCTACGTCGGGGATCAGCCCCAGCATTTT.

In this sample, this clone turned up once. The chain carries TRBV28 and TRBJ1-4; 10 nucleotides line up with TRBD1. The V segment lost 6 bases and the J segment 5 bases; nucleotides outside the gene matches: 6. CDR3 length equals 15 residues. CDR1 and CDR2 from the germline V gene are MDHEN and SYDVKM. CDR3 DNA sequence: TGTGCCAGCAGCTCTATGGGACAGGGGAATGAAAAACTGTTTTTT. This gives the protein CASSSMGQGNEKLFF.

The table lists this clone with a count of one. The chain uses TRBV3-1 (or the pseudogene TRBV3-2) and TRBJ2-2; a possible D gene is TRBD1 (5 bases). The CDR3 totals 15 residues. Between the trimmed V and J ends, which lost 6 bases and 0 bases, there was a span of 11 bases. Germline V gene lookup returns CDR1 LGHDT and CDR2 YNNKEL (reference sequence). The CDR3 nucleotides are TGTGCCAGCAGTCCCACACAGGCGAACACCGGGGAGCTGTTTTTT. Translated: CASSPTQANTGELFF.

This chain links TRBV10-3 with TRBJ2-3; 8 nucleotides line up with TRBD1. CDR3 size: 14 residues. Per the germline V gene, CDR1 is ENHRY and CDR2 is SYGVKD. Trimming removed 6 bases from V and 3 bases from J; junction bases left unmatched: 5. The CDR3 loop reads CAISGQGRTDTQYF. In nucleotides, the CDR3 is TGTGCCATCAGCGGACAGGGTAGGACAGATACGCAGTATTTT.